Below are 27 T cell receptor beta chains sequenced from a single sample in a study of blood T cells in healthy people across ages. Primed by a sample-barcoded 5' primer and a J-beta primer mix, a second PCR proceeded for roughly 7 to 11 cycles. TCRdb redid the calling of the 5' RACE reads with MiXCR, one entry per CDR3 protein. In the table there are about a million distinct CDR3 sequences, just over 50% of which are singletons. What was sequenced was blood. These receptors were taken from a woman aged 55-69 years in good health.

The V and J genes are TRBV10-3 and TRBJ1-5, with D hard to call. Germline lookup yields CDR1 ENHRY and CDR2 SYGVKD. The CDR3 is made up of 13 amino acids. The V gene lost 1 base and the J gene lost 6 bases, with 7 bases spanning the gap. The CDR3 sequence is CAISELGGQPQHF. In DNA form, the CDR3 reads TGTGCCATCAGTGAGTTAGGAGGTCAGCCCCAGCATTTT.

V is TRBV10-3 and J is TRBJ2-7; TRBD2 agrees at 9 bases. The J call may not be correct, given that the DNA end is closer to TRBJ2-5. CDR1 and CDR2 (germline): ENHRY, SYGVKD. The CDR3 has 16 amino acids. CDR3 DNA: TGTGCCATCAGCTCCGGCGGGAGGGCCGACGGGGAGACCCAGTACTTC. Its protein is CAISSGGRADGETQYF.

The chain carries TRBV4-1 and TRBJ2-3, with D unresolved. This CDR3 is built from 15 residues. With 5 bases removed from V and 2 bases from J, the gap between germline ends came to 14 bases. Germline V lookup: CDR1 MGHRA, CDR2 YSYEKL. The chain's CDR3 is CASSGPGGTTDTQYF. DNA for the CDR3: TGCGCCAGCAGCGGCCCGGGCGGAACCACAGATACGCAGTATTTT.

V is TRBV11-2 and J is TRBJ2-7, with 7 bases identical to TRBD2. This CDR3 has 19 residues. CDR1 and CDR2 (germline): SGHAT, FQNNGV. V lost 2 bases, J lost 0 bases, and 16 bases stayed unmatched. The CDR3, as DNA: TGTGCCAGCAGCTTAACCCCGGAGGCGGGAGCTAGCGCCTCCTACGAGCAGTACTTC. Its translation: CASSLTPEAGASASYEQYF.

The gene calls are TRBV6-1 and TRBJ2-2; 11 bases line up with TRBD2. The CDR3 spans 15 residues. Germline V lookup: CDR1 MNHNS, CDR2 SASEGT. The ends lost 7 bases at V and 5 bases at J; junction bases unmatched: 6. CDR3 in amino acids: CASKSGLAETGELFF. CDR3 sequence (DNA): TGTGCCAGCAAATCGGGACTAGCGGAAACCGGGGAGCTGTTTTTT.

The chain recombines TRBV6-5 with TRBJ2-1, with D perhaps matching TRBD2 (5 bases). CDR1 is MNHEY, CDR2 SVGAGI, per germline. V was trimmed by 0 bases and J by 6 bases, leaving 12 bases between them. The CDR3 spans 15 residues. The CDR3 spells CASSYSGAVGNEQFF. CDR3 nucleotide sequence: TGTGCCAGCAGTTACTCTGGAGCGGTCGGCAATGAGCAGTTCTTC.

Ten or more counts support this clonotype. The chain links TRBV4-2 to TRBJ2-7; D is uncertain. Germline loops: CDR1 LGHNA, CDR2 YNFKEQ. This CDR3 has 16 amino acids. Trimming took 1 base from V and 4 from J, leaving 17 bases between them. The chain's CDR3 is CASSQVSKGRLYEQYF. CDR3 bases: TGTGCCAGCAGCCAAGTATCGAAGGGCCGTCTTTACGAGCAGTACTTC.

The CDR3 loop is CAIGAGPYNEQFF. CDR3 bases: TGTGCCATCGGGGCAGGCCCCTACAATGAGCAGTTCTTC. This chain uses TRBV10-3 with TRBJ2-1; D is possibly TRBD1 (5 bases). The V and J ends lost 8 bases and 2 bases respectively, with 10 bases between them. Looked up from germline, CDR1 is ENHRY and CDR2 is SYGVKD. The CDR3 loop spans 13 amino acids.

Only one count was recorded for this clonotype. CDR3 sequence (DNA): TGTGCCAGCTCATACGCACAGGGCAATGAGCAGTTCTTC. Residues: CASSYAQGNEQFF. The rearrangement joins TRBV18 to TRBJ2-1, with D possibly being TRBD1 (6 bases). Trimming pared 5 bases from V and 6 bases from J, leaving 11 bases between. The CDR3 is 13 residues long. CDR1 and CDR2 (germline): KGHSH, LQKENI.

The chain couples TRBV27 to TRBJ2-1; 13 bases map to TRBD2. This CDR3 has 14 amino acids. The V gene's germline CDR1 is MNHEY and CDR2 SMNVEV (reference sequence). The V segment lost 6 bases and the J segment 9 bases; nucleotides outside the gene matches: 5. CDR3 loop: CASRLAGGPVEQFF. DNA for the CDR3: TGTGCCAGCAGACTAGCGGGAGGGCCGGTTGAGCAGTTCTTC.

This clonotype was picked up a small number of times. The chain has TRBV12-3 or TRBV12-4 and TRBJ1-2; D is undetermined. Trimming left V 6 bases short and J 2 bases short, with 10 bases between. The CDR3 sequence is 13 residues long. CDR3 in amino acids: CASSLRNNYGYTF. DNA of the CDR3: TGTGCCAGCAGCCTAAGAAACAACTATGGCTACACCTTC.

This clonotype was detected a few times. The J gene is TRBJ2-7, the V gene TRBV2, with a possible D match to TRBD1 (6 bases). Per the germline V gene, CDR1 is SNHLY and CDR2 is FYNNEI. The CDR3 contains 13 residues. V was cut by 8 bases and J by 2 bases, with 13 bases left in between. The CDR3 loop reads CASVTGQTYEQYF. The CDR3 DNA reads as TGTGCCAGCGTGACAGGACAAACCTACGAGCAGTACTTC.

This clonotype came up a few times. The genes are TRBV28 and TRBJ2-7; D perhaps matches TRBD2 (5 bases). The germline V and J ends were trimmed by 6 bases and 4 bases, with 19 bases remaining between them. CDR3 length: 15 residues. Germline lookup yields CDR1 MDHEN and CDR2 SYDVKM. The CDR3 loop is CASSPSTGETYEQYF. DNA for the CDR3: TGTGCCAGCAGCCCCTCCACCGGGGAGACGTACGAGCAGTACTTC.

The rearrangement links TRBV29-1 to TRBJ2-7, with D tentatively TRBD2 (6 bases). With 3 bases removed from V and 5 bases from J, the gap between germline ends came to 17 bases. Germline values: CDR1 SQVTM, CDR2 ANQGSEA. The CDR3 contains 14 residues. CDR3 sequence reads: CSVDLTGVAHEQYF. For the CDR3, the DNA is TGCAGCGTTGACTTGACGGGAGTGGCCCACGAGCAGTACTTC.

This clonotype was seen many times. The V call is TRBV27, the J call TRBJ2-1, with 7 bases matching TRBD2. V lost 2 bases and J lost 7; bases outside the gene matches: 2. Per the germline V gene, CDR1 is MNHEY and CDR2 is SMNVEV (reference sequence). The CDR3 is 13 residues long. CDR3 protein: CASSLGGGNEQFF. Here the CDR3 DNA reads TGTGCCAGCAGTTTAGGGGGGGGGAATGAGCAGTTCTTC.

This chain joins TRBV20-1 and TRBJ1-1, with TRBD1 identical over 7 bases. J lost 1 base, V lost 5 bases, and 7 bases had no gene match. Germline assignment: CDR1 DFQATT and CDR2 SNEGSKA (reference sequence). The CDR3 is made up of 14 amino acids. This CDR3 reads CSALLGTANTEAFF. CDR3 bases: TGCAGTGCTCTTCTTGGGACAGCGAACACTGAAGCTTTCTTT.

This clonotype was found a few times. The J gene is TRBJ2-7, the V gene TRBV25-1, with a tentative D call TRBD1 (5 bases). The CDR3 contains 17 residues. The V and J ends lost 1 base and 2 bases respectively, with 18 bases between them. The germline V gene encodes CDR1 MGHDK and CDR2 SYGVNS. CDR3 nucleotides: TGTGCCAGCAGTGAATCCTTCGACAGCTGGGCGGCCTACGAGCAGTACTTC. Amino acid sequence: CASSESFDSWAAYEQYF.

This clonotype was detected only a few times. The chain has TRBV29-1 and TRBJ1-1; the D is unclear. CDR3 length: 11 residues. Per germline, CDR1 SQVTM and CDR2 ANQGSEA. The ends were cut back, 6 bases at V and 10 bases at J, with 15 bases in the middle. CDR3 DNA: TGCAGCGTCGAACTTAACTACCTAGCTTTCTTT. Its translation is CSVELNYLAFF.

The genes are TRBV12-3 or TRBV12-4 and TRBJ2-7; TRBD1 aligns across 9 bases. CDR3 length: 18 amino acids. J gave up 4 bases and V 5 bases, and 18 bases lay outside the gene matches. CDR3 DNA sequence: TGTGCCAGCAGTATGTATGGGAGAGGGACAGGGAAGAGTTACGAGCAGTACTTC. As protein: CASSMYGRGTGKSYEQYF.

The rearrangement joins TRBV7-2 to TRBJ1-2; D is perhaps TRBD1 (6 bases). Trimming took 6 bases from V and 0 from J, leaving 17 bases between them. Germline assignment: CDR1 SGHTA and CDR2 FQGNSA. This CDR3 comprises 16 residues. The CDR3 region is CASSYSGGLTNYGYTF. In nucleotides, the CDR3 is TGTGCCAGCAGTTACAGTGGGGGGCTCACTAACTATGGCTACACCTTC.

The V and J genes are TRBV3-1 and TRBJ2-7, with TRBD1 as a possible D gene (6 bases). This CDR3 contains 14 residues. V was trimmed by 0 bases and J by 7 bases, leaving 13 bases between them. The germline V gene has CDR1 LGHDT and CDR2 YNNKEL (reference sequence). The CDR3 region is CASSQEPQGAEQYF. CDR3 bases: TGTGCCAGCAGCCAAGAACCACAGGGCGCTGAGCAGTACTTC.

In this sample, this clonotype turned up a few times. The chain recombines TRBV27 with TRBJ2-7; D is unclear. In germline, CDR1 is MNHEY, CDR2 SMNVEV (reference sequence). V was cut by 4 bases and J by 1 base, with 11 bases left in between. The CDR3 has 14 amino acids. The CDR3 DNA reads TGTGCCAGCAGTTCTACCCGGATATCCTACGAGCAGTACTTC. Protein sequence: CASSSTRISYEQYF.

The V call is TRBV15, the J call TRBJ2-1; D is unresolved. Trimming took 0 bases from V and 4 from J, leaving 10 bases between them. CDR3 length: 15 residues. From germline, CDR1 is LNHNV and CDR2 YYDKDF (reference sequence). CDR3 in DNA: TGTGCCACCAGCAGAGATCCCGCCGGGTACAATGAGCAGTTCTTC. As protein: CATSRDPAGYNEQFF.

This sequence joins TRBV7-2 and TRBJ2-5, with D uncertain. CDR3 length: 13 residues. Germline values: CDR1 SGHTA, CDR2 FQGNSA. V was pared by 5 bases and J by 4 bases, with 11 bases between. For the CDR3, the DNA is TGTGCCAGCAGCAAAAAGGACCCAGAGACCCAGTACTTC. This encodes CASSKKDPETQYF.

V and J are TRBV4-1 and TRBJ1-2, with a weak D call TRBD1 (5 bases). This CDR3 contains 14 residues. V lost 4 bases and J lost 4, with 13 bases in between. Germline assignment: CDR1 MGHRA and CDR2 YSYEKL. This CDR3 is CASSPQFGAYGYTF. In DNA form, the CDR3 reads TGCGCCAGCAGCCCTCAGTTTGGGGCCTATGGCTACACCTTC.

The chain combines TRBV3-1 with TRBJ2-2, with D perhaps given as TRBD1 or TRBD2 (5 bases each). The CDR3 is 15 residues long. The V end lost 3 bases, the J end lost 5 bases, and 13 bases lay between the germline ends. Germline CDR1 reads LGHDT; CDR2 reads YNNKEL (reference sequence). For the CDR3, the DNA is TGTGCCAGCAGCCATTGGGGGAGTGAGACCGGGGAGCTGTTTTTT. This sequence encodes CASSHWGSETGELFF.

In its sample, this clonotype was seen many times. The V call is TRBV28, the J call TRBJ1-2; D might be TRBD1 (5 bases). The CDR3 sequence is 12 residues long. Trimming removed 6 bases from V and 4 bases from J, with 9 bases in between. The germline gives CDR1 MDHEN, CDR2 SYDVKM. In DNA form, the CDR3 reads TGTGCCAGCAGAATCGGGGGCTATGGCTACACCTTC. Protein: CASRIGGYGYTF.